This T cell receptor beta chain appears in the sequencing data of a study of shared clonotypes between healthy human individuals (dated by TCRdb to 2018 to 2020). For the wider study: Two women and three men aged 18 to 49 years were included in the cohort. To increase sequencing depth and limit assay-specific biases, TCR repertoire library preparation and sequencing were carried out by different laboratories using diverse techniques. To estimate repertoire size and how much clonotypes are shared between individuals, the study performed deep sequencing of blood TCR repertoires from roughly five healthy adults. For each donor, three plates each were used for CD4 naive and CD4 memory, two plates were used for CD8 naive, and one plate was used for CD8 memory. Leukapheresis yielded between about 0.85 and 9.5 billion PBMCs per donor.

Study-wide findings and limitations: Clonotypes shared by all four sorted-subset donors showed higher generation probabilities than non-shared clonotypes. Based on pairwise subsampling, the degree of clonotype sharing among donors was expected to be affected by sequencing depth. Because the study included only a small number of donors, the genetic and exposure-history diversity represented was limited. Estimated clonotype richness was generally larger for naive than for memory subsets. When several donors were compared, the shared fraction of clonotypes was approximately 5% for naive CD4, around 4% for naive CD8, 2.3% for memory CD4, and approximately 0.4% for memory CD8. Sampling was restricted to blood, and TCR repertoires in tissue are likely to differ from TCR repertoires in blood. Even with the large sequencing depth, rarefaction of the sorted-subset datasets indicated that sequencing was incomplete.

CD8 naive samples were obtained by positive selection for CCR7 among CD45RO-negative cells, yielding a CD45RA+CCR7+ population from which TemRA cells were excluded. Healthy HIV-negative adults with no recently reported acute infections or vaccinations were included as donors. Every donor was a Caucasian adult residing in Nashville, Tennessee, USA. After blood collection by leukapheresis, PBMCs were isolated using Ficoll-Histopaque density gradient centrifugation and then cryopreserved in the vapor phase of liquid nitrogen. Purity and quantity of every magnetically sorted T cell population were checked by analytical flow cytometry. Each sorted fraction had its genomic DNA isolated and then quantified by UV absorbance on a Nanodrop 2000c. Using the deep immunoSEQ assay, multiplex PCR amplified TCR CDR3 regions from genomic DNA. Extracted genomic DNA from each cell subset was spread evenly across all wells of several immunoSEQ 96-well plates, with each plate serving as a replicate. For sorted subsets, 150 to 250 ng of genomic DNA, equivalent to 25,000 to 35,000 T cell genomes, went into each replicate PCR. Purified libraries were measured with a Qubit 3.0 fluorometer, size-checked on a Bioanalyzer 2100, and measured again with the KAPA Library Quantification kit. A separate single-read 150-cycle Illumina NextSeq 550 flow cell was used to sequence each immunoSEQ 96-well plate. From the authors' description of their analysis: Because the immunoSEQ output held only junctional sequences and lacked quality scores, the filtering could not match the filtering applied to full-length reads. Sequences were annotated with PyIR, a Python wrapper for IgBLAST v1.9, using IMGT germline references to assign V/J genes and CDR3. Any read was removed if the V/J assignment was weak (E-value above 1e-6), the CDR3 was missing, or the read contained stop codons, out-of-frame junctions, or ambiguous translated residues. A V3J clonotype was defined by an identical inferred V gene, J gene, and CDR3 amino acid sequence. Percentage overlap between repertoires was computed as shared unique clonotypes divided by the size of the smaller repertoire. RTK rarefaction, the Chao1 estimator, and Recon v2.1 estimates of unobserved clonotypes were used to assess repertoire richness. OLGA was used to compute generation probabilities for all TCRbeta clonotypes that the gDNA method yielded from a few donors. The source is immuneACCESS, and TCRdb retained only in-frame sequences with V and J called. Part of the clones is not carried over; for the studies checked, unresolved V genes explain less than half of this, and the remainder is unexplained. V, J and clone size are taken as reported in that table, and D and trimming were inferred from the DNA itself. Here the sample has about 580,000 clones; 98% occur a single time. 0.3% of the sample comes from the top ten.

CDR1 and CDR2, per the germline V gene, are MNHNS and SASEGT. The V end gives up 3 bases and the J end 7 bases, leaving 12 bases in the junction not matched to a gene. Including cysteine and phenylalanine, the CDR3 has 16 amino acids. CDR3 DNA only is kept here, 48 bases in frame from base 1. As concerns this clone: Its antigen remains undetermined. No much larger clone exists at a distance of one base, and base qualities are not known.

Rearrangement joined TRBV6-1 to TRBJ2-7, and TRBD2 aligns with 10 junction nucleotides. The clonotype originates from a man aged 30-40 years in good health. Sequencing was performed on naive CD8+ T cells sorted from blood. In light of the paper, this sample's cell subset or site label describes: CD45RA+CCR7+. The sequence in DNA is TGTGCCAGCAGTGACAGGCCGCTAGCGGGAGATCGAGAGCAGTACTTC. The encoded protein is CASSDRPLAGDREQYF.